The clone carrying this T cell receptor (beta chain) was counted only a few times. Its cognate antigen is unknown. TCR beta VDJ combinations and CDR3 sequences were profiled from genomic DNA. TCRdb used MiXCR to reprocess the reads, holding one entry per CDR3 protein. This sample carries about half a million distinct CDR3 sequences, about a third of them seen once, and the ten largest clones take around 0.82%. This entry belongs to a study of CD8+CD57+ T cells in acquired aplastic anemia. The CDR3 covers 15 residues. Trimming removed 6 bases at V and 7 bases at J, with 19 bases between. Germline V gene lookup returns CDR1 MNHEY and CDR2 SMNVEV (reference sequence). Previously, flow cytometry had revealed CD8+CD57+ cell expansion in the patients chosen for sequencing. Overall study results and limits: Researchers report that fewer than 30 CD8+ CDR3 sequences appeared in both patients and controls.

This clonotype was obtained from a human donor with aplastic anemia. The chain uses TRBV27 and TRBJ1-5; D is possibly TRBD1 (5 bases). What was sequenced was sorted CD4+, CD8+, or CD8+CD57+ T cells (not recorded which) from PBMCs. CDR3: CASRPTRGSGQPQHF. The CDR3 nucleotides read TGTGCCAGCAGGCCGACGAGGGGTTCAGGGCAGCCCCAGCATTTT.